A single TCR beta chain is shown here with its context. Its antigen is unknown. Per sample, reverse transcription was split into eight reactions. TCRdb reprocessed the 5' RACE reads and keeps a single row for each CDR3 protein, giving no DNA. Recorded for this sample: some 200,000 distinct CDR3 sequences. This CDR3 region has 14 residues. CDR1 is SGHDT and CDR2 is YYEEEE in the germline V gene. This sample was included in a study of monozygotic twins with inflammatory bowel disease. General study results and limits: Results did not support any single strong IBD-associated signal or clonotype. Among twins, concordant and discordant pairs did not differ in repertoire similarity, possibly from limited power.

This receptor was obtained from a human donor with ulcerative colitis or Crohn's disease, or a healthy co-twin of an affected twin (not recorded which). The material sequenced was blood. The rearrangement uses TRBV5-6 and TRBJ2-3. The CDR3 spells CASSSRVSTDTQYF.